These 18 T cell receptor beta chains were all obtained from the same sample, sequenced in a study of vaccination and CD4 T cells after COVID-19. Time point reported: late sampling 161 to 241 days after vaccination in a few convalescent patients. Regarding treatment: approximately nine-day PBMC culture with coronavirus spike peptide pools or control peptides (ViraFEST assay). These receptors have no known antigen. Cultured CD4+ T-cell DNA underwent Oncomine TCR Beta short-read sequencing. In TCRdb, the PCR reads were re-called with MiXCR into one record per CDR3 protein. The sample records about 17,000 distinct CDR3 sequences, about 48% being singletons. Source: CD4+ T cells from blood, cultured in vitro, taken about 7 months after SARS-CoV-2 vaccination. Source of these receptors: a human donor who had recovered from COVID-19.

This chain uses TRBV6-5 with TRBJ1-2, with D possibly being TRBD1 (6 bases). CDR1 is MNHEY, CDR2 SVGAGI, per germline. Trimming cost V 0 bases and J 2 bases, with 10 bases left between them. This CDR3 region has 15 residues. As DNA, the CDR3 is TGTGCCAGCAGTTACTCGAGGGGGGCAAACTATGGCTACACCTTC. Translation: CASSYSRGANYGYTF.

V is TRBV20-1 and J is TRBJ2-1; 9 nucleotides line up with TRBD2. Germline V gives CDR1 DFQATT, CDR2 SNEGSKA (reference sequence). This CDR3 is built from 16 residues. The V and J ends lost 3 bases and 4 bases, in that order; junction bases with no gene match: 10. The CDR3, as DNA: TGCAGTGCTAGGAGGACTAGCGCGGGGTTTTACAATGAGCAGTTCTTC. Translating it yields CSARRTSAGFYNEQFF.

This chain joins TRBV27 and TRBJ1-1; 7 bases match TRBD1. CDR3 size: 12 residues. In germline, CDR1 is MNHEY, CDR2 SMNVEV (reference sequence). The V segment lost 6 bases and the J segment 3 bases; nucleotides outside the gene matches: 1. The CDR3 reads CASRGQYTEAFF. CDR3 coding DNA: TGTGCCAGCAGGGGACAGTACACTGAAGCTTTCTTT.

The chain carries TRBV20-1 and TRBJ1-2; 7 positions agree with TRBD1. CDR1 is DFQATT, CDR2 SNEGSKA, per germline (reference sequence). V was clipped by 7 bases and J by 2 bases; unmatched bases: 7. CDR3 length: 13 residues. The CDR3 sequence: CSVTTGTNYGYTF. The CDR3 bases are TGCAGTGTGACGACAGGGACCAACTATGGCTACACCTTC.

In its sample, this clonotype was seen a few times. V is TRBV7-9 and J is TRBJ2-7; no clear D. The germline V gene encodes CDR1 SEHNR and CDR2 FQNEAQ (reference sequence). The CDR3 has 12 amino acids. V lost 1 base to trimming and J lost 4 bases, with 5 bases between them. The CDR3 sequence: CASSLVGYEQYF. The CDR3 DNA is TGTGCCAGCAGCTTAGTGGGTTACGAGCAGTACTTC.

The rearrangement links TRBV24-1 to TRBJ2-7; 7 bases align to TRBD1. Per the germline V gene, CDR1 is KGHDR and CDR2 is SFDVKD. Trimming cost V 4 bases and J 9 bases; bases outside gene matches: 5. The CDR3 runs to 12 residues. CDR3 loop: CATSDLRDRQYF. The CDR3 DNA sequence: TGTGCCACCAGTGACCTCCGGGACAGGCAGTACTTC.

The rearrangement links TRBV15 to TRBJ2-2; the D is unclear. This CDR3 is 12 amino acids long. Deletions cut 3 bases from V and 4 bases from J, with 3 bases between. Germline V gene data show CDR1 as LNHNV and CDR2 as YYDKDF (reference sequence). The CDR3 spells CATSRVTGELFF. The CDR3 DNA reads TGTGCCACCAGCAGGGTCACCGGGGAGCTGTTTTTT.

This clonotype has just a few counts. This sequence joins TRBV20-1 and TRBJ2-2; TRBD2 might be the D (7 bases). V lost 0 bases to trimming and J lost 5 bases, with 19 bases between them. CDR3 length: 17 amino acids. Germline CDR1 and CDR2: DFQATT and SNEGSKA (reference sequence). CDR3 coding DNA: TGCAGTGCTAGAGATTCGGGGGCAGGGAGGGGGACCGGGGAGCTGTTTTTT. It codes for CSARDSGAGRGTGELFF.

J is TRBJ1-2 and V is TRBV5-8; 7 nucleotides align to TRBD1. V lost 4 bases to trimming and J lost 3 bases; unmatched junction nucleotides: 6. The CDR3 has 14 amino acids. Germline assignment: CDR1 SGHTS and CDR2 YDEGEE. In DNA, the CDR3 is TGTGCCAGCAGCCTTGGACAGGACTACTATGGCTACACCTTC. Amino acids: CASSLGQDYYGYTF.

CDR3 sequence reads: CSVARGRHEQYF. Here the CDR3 DNA reads TGCAGCGTTGCCAGGGGGCGCCACGAGCAGTACTTC. The genes are TRBV29-1 and TRBJ2-7; 8 nucleotides agree with TRBD1. This CDR3 region has 12 residues. Germline V gives CDR1 SQVTM, CDR2 ANQGSEA. V gave up 4 bases and J gave up 5 bases; unmatched junction bases: 4.

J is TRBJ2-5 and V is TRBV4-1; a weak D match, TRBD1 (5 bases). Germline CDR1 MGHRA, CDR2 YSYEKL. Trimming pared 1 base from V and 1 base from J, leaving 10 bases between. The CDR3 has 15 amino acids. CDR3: CASSQGRQGQETQYF. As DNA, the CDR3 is TGCGCCAGCAGCCAAGGGCGCCAGGGCCAAGAGACCCAGTACTTC.

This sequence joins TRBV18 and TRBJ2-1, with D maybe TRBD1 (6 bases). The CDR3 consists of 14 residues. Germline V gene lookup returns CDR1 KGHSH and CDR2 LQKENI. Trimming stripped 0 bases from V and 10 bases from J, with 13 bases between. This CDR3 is CASSPPSLGTEQFF. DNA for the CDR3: TGTGCCAGCTCACCACCGAGTCTCGGGACAGAGCAGTTCTTC.

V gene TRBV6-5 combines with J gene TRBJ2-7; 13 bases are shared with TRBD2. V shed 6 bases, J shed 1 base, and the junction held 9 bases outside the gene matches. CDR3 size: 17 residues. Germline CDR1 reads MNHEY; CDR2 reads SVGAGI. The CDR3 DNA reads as TGTGCCAGCAGCCCTACTAGCGGGAGGGCTGGATCCTACGAGCAGTACTTC. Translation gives CASSPTSGRAGSYEQYF.

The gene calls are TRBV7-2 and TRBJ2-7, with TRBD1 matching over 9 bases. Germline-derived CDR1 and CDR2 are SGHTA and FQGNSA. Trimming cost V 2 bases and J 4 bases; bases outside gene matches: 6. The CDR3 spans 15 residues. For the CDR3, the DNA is TGTGCCAGCAGCTTAATGGGACAGGGTACTTACGAGCAGTACTTC. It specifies CASSLMGQGTYEQYF.

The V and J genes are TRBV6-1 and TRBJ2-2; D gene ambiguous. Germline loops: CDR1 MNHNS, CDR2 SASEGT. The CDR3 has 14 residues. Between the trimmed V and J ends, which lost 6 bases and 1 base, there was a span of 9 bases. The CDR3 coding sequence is TGTGCCAGCAGCCCGACGGTGAACACCGGGGAGCTGTTTTTT. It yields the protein CASSPTVNTGELFF.

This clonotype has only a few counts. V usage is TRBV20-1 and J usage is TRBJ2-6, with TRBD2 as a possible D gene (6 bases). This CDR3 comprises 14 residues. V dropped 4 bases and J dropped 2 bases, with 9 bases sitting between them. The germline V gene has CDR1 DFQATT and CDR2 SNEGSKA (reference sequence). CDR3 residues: CSATEGTGANVLTF. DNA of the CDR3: TGCAGTGCTACGGAGGGGACTGGGGCCAACGTCCTGACTTTC.

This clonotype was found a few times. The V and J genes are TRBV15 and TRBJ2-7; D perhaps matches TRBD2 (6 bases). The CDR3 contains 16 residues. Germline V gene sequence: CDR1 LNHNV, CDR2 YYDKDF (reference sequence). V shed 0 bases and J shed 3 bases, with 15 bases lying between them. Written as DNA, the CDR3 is TGTGCCACCAGCAGAGATCTCCCGGGAGTCGGCTACGAGCAGTACTTC. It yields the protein CATSRDLPGVGYEQYF.

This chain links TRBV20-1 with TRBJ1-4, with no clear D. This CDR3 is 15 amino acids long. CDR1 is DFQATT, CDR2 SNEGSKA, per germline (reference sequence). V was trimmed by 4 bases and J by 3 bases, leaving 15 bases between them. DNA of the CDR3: TGCAGTGCTACCAGATATTACGGGGCTAATGAAAAACTGTTTTTT. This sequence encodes CSATRYYGANEKLFF.